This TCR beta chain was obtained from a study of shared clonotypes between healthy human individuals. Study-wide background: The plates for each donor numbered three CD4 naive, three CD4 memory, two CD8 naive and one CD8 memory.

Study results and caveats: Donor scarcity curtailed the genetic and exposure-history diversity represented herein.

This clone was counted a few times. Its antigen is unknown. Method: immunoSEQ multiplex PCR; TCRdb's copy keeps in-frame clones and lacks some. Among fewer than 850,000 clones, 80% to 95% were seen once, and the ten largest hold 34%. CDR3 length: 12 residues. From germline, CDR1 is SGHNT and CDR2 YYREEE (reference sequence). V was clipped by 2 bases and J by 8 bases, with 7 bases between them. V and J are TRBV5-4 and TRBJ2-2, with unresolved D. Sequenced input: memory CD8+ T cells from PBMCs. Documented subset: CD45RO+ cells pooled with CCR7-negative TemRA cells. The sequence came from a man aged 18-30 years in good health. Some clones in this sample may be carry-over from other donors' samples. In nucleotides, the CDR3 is TGTGCCAGCAGCTTTGGGCAGGGGGAGCTGTTTTTT. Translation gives CASSFGQGELFF.